This T cell receptor beta chain was found in a study of blood T cell repertoires in COVID-19. Study as a whole: Nucleic acid was either cDNA or gDNA, and it came from T cells, B-cell-depleted T cells, or PBMCs.

Study members were between about 18 and 100 years old and lived in fewer than 30 US regions. Clinical history reported by participants formed the basis on which cohorts were assigned. The CDR3 runs to 16 residues. In the source study's methods: Estimated nucleated cell counts came from reference gene primer amplification. Only in-frame clones appear in the TCRdb table, and some are missing; sequencing was by immunoSEQ multiplex PCR. The V and J calls and clone size come from that table; D and trimming were worked out from the DNA. The sample contains 190,000 or so clones, about 87% of which appear only once. This clone occurred once.

The chain recombines TRBV21-1 with TRBJ2-1; TRBD2 reflects the table's D call only, with no check against the DNA. TRBV21-1 is a pseudogene locus. The source of this sequence is a young man who had recovered from COVID-19. Sample: PBMCs or T cells enriched from blood (not recorded which). CDR3 DNA sequence: TGTGCCAGCAGCAAGCGGACTAGCGGACCCTACAATGAGCAGTTCTTC. Amino acid sequence: CASSKRTSGPYNEQFF.